This T cell receptor (beta chain) was recorded in a study of shared T cell receptors in the human thymus. The trim removed 1 base at V and 5 bases at J, leaving 5 bases unmatched. Germline CDR1 is SGHRS and CDR2 is YFSETQ. The CDR3 totals 15 residues. The assay was immunoSEQ multiplex PCR, and TCRdb's table has in-frame clones only and misses some. The sample has 720,000 or so clones, approximately 83% seen once. The sample was also reused in another study, on human thymus T cells.

The clonotype comes from a girl under three years old with a congenital heart defect. The specimen sequenced was thymocytes. The rearrangement links TRBV5-1 to TRBJ1-4; 7 nucleotides align to TRBD1. The CDR3 DNA reads as TGCGCCAGCAGCTTGATGTCACAGGGGAATGAAAAACTGTTTTTT. This translates into CASSLMSQGNEKLFF.